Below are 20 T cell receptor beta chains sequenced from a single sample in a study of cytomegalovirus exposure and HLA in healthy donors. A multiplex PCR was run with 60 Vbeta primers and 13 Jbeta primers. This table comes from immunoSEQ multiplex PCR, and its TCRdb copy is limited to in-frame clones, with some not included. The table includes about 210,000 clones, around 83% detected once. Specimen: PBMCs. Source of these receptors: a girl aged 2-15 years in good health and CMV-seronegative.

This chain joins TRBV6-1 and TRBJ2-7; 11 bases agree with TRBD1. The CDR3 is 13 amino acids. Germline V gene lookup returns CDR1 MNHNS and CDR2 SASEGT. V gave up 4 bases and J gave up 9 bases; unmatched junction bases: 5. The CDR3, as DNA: TGTGCCAGCAGTGGGACAGGGGGCTATGGGCAGTACTTC. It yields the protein CASSGTGGYGQYF.

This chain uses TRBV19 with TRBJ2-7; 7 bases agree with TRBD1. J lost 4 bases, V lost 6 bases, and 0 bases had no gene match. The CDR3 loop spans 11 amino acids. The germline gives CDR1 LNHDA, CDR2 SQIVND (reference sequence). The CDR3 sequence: CASRQGYEQYF. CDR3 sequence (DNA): TGTGCCAGTAGACAGGGGTACGAGCAGTACTTC.

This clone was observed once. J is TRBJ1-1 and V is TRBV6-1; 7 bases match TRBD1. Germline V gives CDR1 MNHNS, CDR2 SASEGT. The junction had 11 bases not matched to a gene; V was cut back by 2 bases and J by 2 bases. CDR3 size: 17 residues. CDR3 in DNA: TGTGCCAGCAGTGAATTCCTCGGACAGGCTTTCAACACTGAAGCTTTCTTT. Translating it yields CASSEFLGQAFNTEAFF.

CDR3 protein: CASSSRAGGGYEQYF. DNA of the CDR3: TGTGCCAGCAGCTCCCGAGCGGGAGGGGGGTACGAGCAGTACTTC. V and J are TRBV7-9 and TRBJ2-7; 10 nucleotides match TRBD2. Germline trimming cut 4 bases from V and 4 bases from J; bases unmatched to any gene: 7. Germline V gene sequence: CDR1 SEHNR, CDR2 FQNEAQ (reference sequence). The CDR3 consists of 15 residues.

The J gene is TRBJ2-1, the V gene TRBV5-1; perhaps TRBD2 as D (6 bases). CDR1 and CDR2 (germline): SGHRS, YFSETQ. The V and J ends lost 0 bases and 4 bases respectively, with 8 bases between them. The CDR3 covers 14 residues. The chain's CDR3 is CASSLEGTYNEQFF. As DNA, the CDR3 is TGCGCCAGCAGCTTGGAGGGGACTTACAATGAGCAGTTCTTC.

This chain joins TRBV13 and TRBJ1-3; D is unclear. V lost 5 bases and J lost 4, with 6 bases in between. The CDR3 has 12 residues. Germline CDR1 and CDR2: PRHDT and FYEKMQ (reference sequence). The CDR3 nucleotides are TGTGCCAGCAGCGAGTCGGGAAACACCATATATTTT. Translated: CASSESGNTIYF.

CDR3 nucleotide sequence: TGTGCCACCAGCAGATTCGGCAATGAGCAGTTCTTC. This translates into CATSRFGNEQFF. The V and J genes are TRBV15 and TRBJ2-1; D ambiguous. Trimming removed 2 bases from V and 6 bases from J, with 5 bases in between. Germline assignment: CDR1 LNHNV and CDR2 YYDKDF (reference sequence). This CDR3 region has 12 residues.

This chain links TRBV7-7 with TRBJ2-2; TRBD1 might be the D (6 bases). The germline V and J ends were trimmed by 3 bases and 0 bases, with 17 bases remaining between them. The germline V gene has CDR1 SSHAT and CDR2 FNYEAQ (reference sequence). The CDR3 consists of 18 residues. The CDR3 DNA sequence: TGTGCCAGCAGCTTCGGACCCTTTACAGGGCCGAACACCGGGGAGCTGTTTTTT. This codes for CASSFGPFTGPNTGELFF.

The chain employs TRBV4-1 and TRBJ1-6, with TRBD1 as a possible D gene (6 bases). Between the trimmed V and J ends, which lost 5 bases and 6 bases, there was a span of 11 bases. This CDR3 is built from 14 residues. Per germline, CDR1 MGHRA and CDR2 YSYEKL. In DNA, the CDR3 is TGCGCCAGCAGCATCCGGGACACTAATTCACCCCTCCACTTT. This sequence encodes CASSIRDTNSPLHF.

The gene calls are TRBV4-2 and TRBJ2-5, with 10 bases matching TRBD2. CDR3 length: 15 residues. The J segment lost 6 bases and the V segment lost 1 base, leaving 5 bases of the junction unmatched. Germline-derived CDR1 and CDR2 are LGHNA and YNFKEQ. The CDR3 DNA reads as TGTGCCAGCAGCCAAGTACTAGCGGGACTTAAGACCCAGTACTTC. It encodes CASSQVLAGLKTQYF.

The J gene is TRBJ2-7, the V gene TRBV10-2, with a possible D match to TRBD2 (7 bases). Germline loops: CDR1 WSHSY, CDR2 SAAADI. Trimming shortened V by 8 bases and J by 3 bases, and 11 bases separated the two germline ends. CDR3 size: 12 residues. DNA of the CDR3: TGCGCCAGCGGGAGGGGGGTCTACGAGCAGTACTTC. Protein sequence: CASGRGVYEQYF.

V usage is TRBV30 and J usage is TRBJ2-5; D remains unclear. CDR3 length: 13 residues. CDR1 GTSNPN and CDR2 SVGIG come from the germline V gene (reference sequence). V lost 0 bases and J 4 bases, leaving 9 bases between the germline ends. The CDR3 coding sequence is TGTGCCTGGAGTGTACTTTATTTAGAGACCCAGTACTTC. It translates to CAWSVLYLETQYF.

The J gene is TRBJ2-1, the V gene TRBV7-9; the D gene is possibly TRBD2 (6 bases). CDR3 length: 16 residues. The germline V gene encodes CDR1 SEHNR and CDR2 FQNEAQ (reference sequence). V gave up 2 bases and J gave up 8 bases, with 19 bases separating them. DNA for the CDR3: TGTGCCAGCAGCTTAAGGGTACGGGAGATGGGGGATGAGCAGTTCTTC. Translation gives CASSLRVREMGDEQFF. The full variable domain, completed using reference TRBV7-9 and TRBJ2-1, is DTGVSQNPRHKITKRGQNVTFRCDPISEHNRLYWYRQTLGQGPEFLTYFQNEAQLEKSRLLSDRFSAERPKGSFSTLEIQRTEQGDSAMYLCASSLRVREMGDEQFFGPGTRLTVL.

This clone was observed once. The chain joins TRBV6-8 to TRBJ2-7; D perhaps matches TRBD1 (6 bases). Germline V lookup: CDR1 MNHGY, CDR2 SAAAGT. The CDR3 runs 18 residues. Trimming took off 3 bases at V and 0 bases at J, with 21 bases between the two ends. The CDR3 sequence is CASSYGELQGRSSYEQYF. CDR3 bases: TGTGCCAGCAGTTATGGGGAACTACAGGGCCGAAGCTCCTACGAGCAGTACTTC.

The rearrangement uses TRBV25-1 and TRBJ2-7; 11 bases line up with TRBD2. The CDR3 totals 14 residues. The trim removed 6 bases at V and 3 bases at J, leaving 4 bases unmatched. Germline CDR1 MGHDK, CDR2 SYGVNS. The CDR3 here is CASSQTSGIYEQYF. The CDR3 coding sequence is TGTGCCAGCAGCCAGACTAGCGGGATCTACGAGCAGTACTTC.

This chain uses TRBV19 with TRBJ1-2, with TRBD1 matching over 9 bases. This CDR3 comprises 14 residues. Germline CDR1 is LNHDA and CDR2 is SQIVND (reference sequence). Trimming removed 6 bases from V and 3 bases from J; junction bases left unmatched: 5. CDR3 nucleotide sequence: TGTGCCAGTAGCCCTGACAGGGGGGACTATGGCTACACCTTC. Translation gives CASSPDRGDYGYTF.

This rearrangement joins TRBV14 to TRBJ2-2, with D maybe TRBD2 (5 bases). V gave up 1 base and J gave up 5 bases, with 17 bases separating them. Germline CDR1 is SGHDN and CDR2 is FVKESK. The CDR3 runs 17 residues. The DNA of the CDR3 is TGTGCCAGCAGCCAAGCTTTAGGGAGACGGTGGACCGGGGAGCTGTTTTTT. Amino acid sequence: CASSQALGRRWTGELFF.

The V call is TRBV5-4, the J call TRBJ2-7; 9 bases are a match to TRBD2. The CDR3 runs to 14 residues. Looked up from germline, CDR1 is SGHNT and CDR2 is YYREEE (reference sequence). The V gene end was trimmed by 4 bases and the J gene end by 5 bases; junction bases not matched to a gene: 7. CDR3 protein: CASSGAGGLDEQYF. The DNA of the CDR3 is TGTGCCAGCAGCGGGGCGGGGGGGCTGGACGAGCAGTACTTC.

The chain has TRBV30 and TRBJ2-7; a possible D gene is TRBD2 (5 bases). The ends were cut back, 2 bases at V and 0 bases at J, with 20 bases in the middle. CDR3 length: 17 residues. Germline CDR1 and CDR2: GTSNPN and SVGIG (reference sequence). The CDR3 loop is CAWSTLIRQRSSYEQYF. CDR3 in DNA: TGTGCCTGGAGTACACTCATCCGGCAGCGGAGCTCCTACGAGCAGTACTTC. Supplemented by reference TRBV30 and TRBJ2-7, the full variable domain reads SQTIHQWPATLVQPVGSPLSLECTVEGTSNPNLYWYRQAAGRGLQLLFYSVGIGQISSEVPQNLSASRPQDRQFILSSKKLLLSDSGFYLCAWSTLIRQRSSYEQYFGPGTRLTVT.

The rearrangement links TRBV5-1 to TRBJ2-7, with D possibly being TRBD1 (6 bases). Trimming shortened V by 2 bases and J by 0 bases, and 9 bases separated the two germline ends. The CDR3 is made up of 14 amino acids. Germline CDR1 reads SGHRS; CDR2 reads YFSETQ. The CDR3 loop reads CASSFRDNSYEQYF. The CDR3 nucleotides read TGCGCCAGCAGCTTCAGGGACAACTCCTACGAGCAGTACTTC.